This T cell receptor (beta chain) was observed in a study of cytomegalovirus exposure and HLA in healthy donors. Findings and limits, study-wide: Analyses of presence/absence relied on an assumption of roughly uniform sequencing depth across donors.

PCR employed 60 Vbeta and 13 Jbeta primers. Measured with immunoSEQ multiplex PCR; TCRdb has only the in-frame clones, and not every one. The sample carries 150,000 to 200,000 clones, about 65% recorded once. As for this clone: The antigen is undetermined.

The V end was cut by 6 bases, the J end by 6 bases, with 15 bases between. Germline V gene lookup returns CDR1 GTSNPN and CDR2 SVGIG (reference sequence). The CDR3 loop spans 13 amino acids. The TCR sequence derives from a woman younger than 35 in good health and CMV-seropositive. Sample: PBMCs. The rearrangement uses TRBV30 and TRBJ1-5; D may be TRBD1 (6 bases). CDR3 nucleotides: TGTGCCTGCCGCACTCTACAGGGTCAGCCCCAGCATTTT. It specifies CACRTLQGQPQHF. The full variable domain, rest sourced from reference TRBV30 and TRBJ1-5, is SQTIHQWPATLVQPVGSPLSLECTVEGTSNPNLYWYRQAAGRGLQLLFYSVGIGQISSEVPQNLSASRPQDRQFILSSKKLLLSDSGFYLCACRTLQGQPQHFGDGTRLSIL.